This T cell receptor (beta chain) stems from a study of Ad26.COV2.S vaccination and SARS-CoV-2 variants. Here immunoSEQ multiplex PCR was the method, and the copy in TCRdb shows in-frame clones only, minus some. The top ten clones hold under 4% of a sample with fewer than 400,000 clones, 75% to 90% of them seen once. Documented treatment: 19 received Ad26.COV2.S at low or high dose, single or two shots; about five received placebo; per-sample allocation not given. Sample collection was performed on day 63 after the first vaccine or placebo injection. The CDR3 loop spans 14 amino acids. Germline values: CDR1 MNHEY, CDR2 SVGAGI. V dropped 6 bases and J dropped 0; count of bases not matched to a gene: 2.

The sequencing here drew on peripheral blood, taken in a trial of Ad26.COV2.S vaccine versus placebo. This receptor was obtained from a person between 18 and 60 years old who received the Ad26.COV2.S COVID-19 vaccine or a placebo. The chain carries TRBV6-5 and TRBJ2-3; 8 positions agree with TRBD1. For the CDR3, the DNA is TGTGCCAGCAGCCGGGACAGGAGCACAGATACGCAGTATTTT. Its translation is CASSRDRSTDTQYF.